Listed here are 30 T cell receptor beta chains from one sample, sequenced in a study of blood T cell repertoires in COVID-19. Measured with immunoSEQ multiplex PCR; TCRdb has only the in-frame clones, and not every one. The repertoire includes about 150,000 clones, more than 65% of them detected once, and around 4% sits in the top ten. The sequenced sample was peripheral blood. These receptors all stem from a man aged 55 to 70 with acute or convalescent COVID-19.

The chain is built from TRBV29-1 and TRBJ2-6; weak D call: TRBD1 (6 bases). This CDR3 contains 16 residues. The V gene lost 5 bases and the J gene lost 2 bases, with 16 bases spanning the gap. Germline assignment: CDR1 SQVTM and CDR2 ANQGSEA. CDR3 region: CSVSGTQSAGANVLTF. The DNA of the CDR3 is TGCAGCGTTTCGGGGACACAAAGTGCTGGGGCCAACGTCCTGACTTTC.

The chain couples TRBV7-9 to TRBJ2-5; unclear D gene. Germline CDR1 and CDR2: SEHNR and FQNEAQ (reference sequence). This CDR3 is 13 amino acids long. V gave up 2 bases and J gave up 4 bases, with 8 bases separating them. The CDR3 loop reads CASSLILRETQYF. The CDR3 DNA reads as TGTGCCAGCAGCTTAATCCTCAGAGAGACCCAGTACTTC. Drawing the rest from reference TRBV7-9 and TRBJ2-5, the complete variable domain is DTGVSQNPRHKITKRGQNVTFRCDPISEHNRLYWYRQTLGQGPEFLTYFQNEAQLEKSRLLSDRFSAERPKGSFSTLEIQRTEQGDSAMYLCASSLILRETQYFGPGTRLLVL.

About this clone itself: The same CDR3 can be traced to other DNA sequences in this sample. The gene calls are TRBV5-1 and TRBJ2-7; TRBD2 aligns across 13 bases. The V and J ends lost 3 bases and 6 bases, in that order; junction bases with no gene match: 3. The CDR3 runs 14 residues. CDR1 is SGHRS and CDR2 is YFSETQ in the germline V gene. The CDR3 region has the DNA TGCGCCAGCAGCTCGGGACTAGCGGGAATCGAGCAGTACTTC. As protein: CASSSGLAGIEQYF.

This chain connects TRBV7-7 to TRBJ2-3; 9 positions agree with TRBD2. Per germline, CDR1 SSHAT and CDR2 FNYEAQ (reference sequence). V was clipped by 6 bases and J by 0 bases; unmatched bases: 4. The CDR3 consists of 15 residues. The CDR3 loop reads CASSQGLASTDTQYF. CDR3 DNA sequence: TGTGCCAGCAGTCAGGGACTAGCTAGCACAGATACGCAGTATTTT.

The chain is built from TRBV19 and TRBJ1-3; TRBD1 aligns across 7 bases. Unmatched junction bases numbered 8, after V lost 1 base and J lost 5 bases. CDR3 size: 16 residues. Germline loops: CDR1 LNHDA, CDR2 SQIVND (reference sequence). In nucleotides, the CDR3 is TGTGCCAGTAGTATAGGACGCCGGGACAGCCGAAACACCATATATTTT. Protein product: CASSIGRRDSRNTIYF.

This clone was observed a handful of times. The chain links TRBV28 to TRBJ1-5; no clear D gene. The germline gives CDR1 MDHEN, CDR2 SYDVKM. The CDR3 has 16 residues. Trimming left V 6 bases short and J 3 bases short, with 18 bases between. CDR3 sequence (DNA): TGTGCCAGCAGCATATTAGAGGTTGCCTACAATCAGCCCCAGCATTTT. This sequence encodes CASSILEVAYNQPQHF.

The V gene is TRBV2, the J gene TRBJ2-2; D is undetermined. Germline assignment: CDR1 SNHLY and CDR2 FYNNEI. The V end lost 5 bases, the J end lost 2 bases, and 6 bases lay between the germline ends. This CDR3 contains 13 residues. CDR3 DNA: TGTGCCAGCAGTACGAGAAACACCGGGGAGCTGTTTTTT. This encodes CASSTRNTGELFF.

This chain connects TRBV10-3 to TRBJ1-2; 8 bases match TRBD1. The germline V gene has CDR1 ENHRY and CDR2 SYGVKD. V trimming: 8 bases; J trimming: 0 bases; junction bases outside the gene matches: 14. CDR3 size: 17 residues. As DNA, the CDR3 is TGTGCCATCCTTGATTTGGACAGGGAAGCTGCTAACTATGGCTACACCTTC. Its translation is CAILDLDREAANYGYTF.

The chain links TRBV18 to TRBJ1-2; TRBD1 agrees at 7 bases. Germline CDR1 reads KGHSH; CDR2 reads LQKENI. The CDR3 totals 15 residues. With V trimmed by 3 bases and J by 0 bases, 4 bases remained unmatched. CDR3 DNA: TGTGCCAGCTCACCTGGGACAGATCCTAACTATGGCTACACCTTC. Translating it yields CASSPGTDPNYGYTF.

The V gene is TRBV27, the J gene TRBJ1-2; D not resolved. The germline V and J ends were trimmed by 6 bases and 4 bases, with 18 bases remaining between them. The CDR3 runs 15 residues. Per the germline V gene, CDR1 is MNHEY and CDR2 is SMNVEV (reference sequence). The CDR3 DNA reads TGTGCCAGCAGCCCTCTGAGGGAGGAGGTCTATGGCTACACCTTC. Translated, it gives CASSPLREEVYGYTF.

This clone showed up just once. The rearrangement links TRBV5-6 to TRBJ1-2, with 7 bases fitting TRBD1. Unmatched junction bases numbered 3, after V lost 4 bases and J lost 0 bases. Germline loops: CDR1 SGHDT, CDR2 YYEEEE. The CDR3 consists of 14 residues. The CDR3 region is CASSEGQSNYGYTF. CDR3 DNA sequence: TGTGCCAGCAGCGAGGGACAGTCTAACTATGGCTACACCTTC.

The chain employs TRBV5-1 and TRBJ2-7, with D hard to call. V lost 0 bases, J lost 1 base, and 8 bases lay in between. Germline CDR1 reads SGHRS; CDR2 reads YFSETQ. The CDR3 spans 14 residues. CDR3 nucleotide sequence: TGCGCCAGCAGCTTGGGCGGCACATCCTACGAGCAGTACTTC. Amino acids: CASSLGGTSYEQYF.

V gene TRBV18 combines with J gene TRBJ2-2; D remains ambiguous. Germline loops: CDR1 KGHSH, CDR2 LQKENI. With 0 bases removed from V and 0 bases from J, the gap between germline ends came to 11 bases. The CDR3 has 17 residues. This chain's CDR3 is CASSPPNYDSNTGELFF. The CDR3 DNA sequence: TGTGCCAGCTCACCACCGAACTACGACTCGAACACCGGGGAGCTGTTTTTT.

The gene calls are TRBV11-2 and TRBJ2-2; 7 bases fit TRBD1. The germline V gene has CDR1 SGHAT and CDR2 FQNNGV. Trimming removed 1 base from V and 6 bases from J; junction bases left unmatched: 14. The CDR3 has 18 residues. The CDR3 here is CASSLVWGATGVAGELFF. The CDR3 DNA sequence: TGTGCCAGCAGCTTAGTGTGGGGTGCTACAGGGGTCGCCGGGGAGCTGTTTTTT.

This chain joins TRBV2 and TRBJ1-2; no definite D call. Trimming shortened V by 5 bases and J by 3 bases, and 10 bases separated the two germline ends. From germline, CDR1 is SNHLY and CDR2 FYNNEI. The CDR3 totals 13 residues. Here the CDR3 reads CASSISTDYGYTF. The CDR3 DNA follows: TGTGCCAGCAGTATATCAACGGACTATGGCTACACCTTC.

This clone was counted a few times. The J gene is TRBJ1-5, the V gene TRBV2, with TRBD1 identical over 8 bases. The length of the CDR3 is 13 residues. Germline trimming cut 6 bases from V and 3 bases from J; bases unmatched to any gene: 1. Germline CDR1 is SNHLY and CDR2 is FYNNEI. The chain's CDR3 is CASRTGDNQPQHF. CDR3 in DNA: TGTGCCAGCAGGACAGGGGACAATCAGCCCCAGCATTTT.

The J gene is TRBJ2-1, the V gene TRBV4-2; 8 bases map to TRBD2. This CDR3 comprises 16 residues. Germline CDR1 LGHNA, CDR2 YNFKEQ. Unmatched junction bases numbered 7, after V lost 2 bases and J lost 4 bases. CDR3 coding DNA: TGTGCCAGCAGCCAATCATCGACTAGCGCTTACAATGAGCAGTTCTTC. Translation gives CASSQSSTSAYNEQFF.

The chain uses TRBV2 and TRBJ1-1, with 8 positions matching TRBD1. The CDR3 consists of 18 residues. V was pared by 3 bases and J by 5 bases, with 17 bases of the junction left unmatched. CDR1 is SNHLY, CDR2 FYNNEI, per germline. DNA for the CDR3: TGTGCCAGCAGTGACTTTGGGTCGGCAGGGGGCGGTGGTACTGAAGCTTTCTTT. Encoded protein: CASSDFGSAGGGGTEAFF. Combining the CDR3 with reference TRBV2 and TRBJ1-1 gives the whole variable domain EPEVTQTPSHQVTQMGQEVILRCVPISNHLYFYWYRQILGQKVEFLVSFYNNEISEKSEIFDDQFSVERPDGSNFTLKIRSTKLEDSAMYFCASSDFGSAGGGGTEAFFGQGTRLTVV.

The chain joins TRBV12-5 to TRBJ2-6, with 8 nucleotides matching TRBD1. V gave up 6 bases and J gave up 2 bases; unmatched junction bases: 6. CDR3 length: 16 residues. CDR1 is LGHNT, CDR2 FRNRAP, per germline. The CDR3 region has the DNA TGTGCTAGTGGCGGACAGGGCGCCCCTGGGGCCAACGTCCTGACTTTC. Translation gives CASGGQGAPGANVLTF.

V usage is TRBV7-2 and J usage is TRBJ1-2; 11 bases align to TRBD1. The ends lost 5 bases at V and 7 bases at J; junction bases unmatched: 9. CDR3 length: 15 residues. Germline V gives CDR1 SGHTA, CDR2 FQGNSA. The CDR3 DNA reads as TGTGCCAGCAGCGCAAGGACAGGGGGCCCGAGTGGCTACACCTTC. It translates to CASSARTGGPSGYTF.

Of note for this clone: Germline and junction disagree at one end, which may indicate a read error. The chain employs TRBV2 and TRBJ2-2; tentatively, D is TRBD1 (6 bases). CDR1 is SNHLY and CDR2 is FYNNEI in the germline V gene. This CDR3 has 14 amino acids. The CDR3 DNA is TGTGCCAGCAACCTAGACAGGAACGCCGGGGAGCTGTTTTTT. This encodes CASNLDRNAGELFF. The full variable domain, rest sourced from reference TRBV2 and TRBJ2-2, is EPEVTQTPSHQVTQMGQEVILRCVPISNHLYFYWYRQILGQKVEFLVSFYNNEISEKSEIFDDQFSVERPDGSNFTLKIRSTKLEDSAMYFCASNLDRNAGELFFGEGSRLTVL.

The V gene is TRBV29-1, the J gene TRBJ2-7; possibly TRBD2 for D (7 bases). There are 13 residues in the CDR3. The germline V gene has CDR1 SQVTM and CDR2 ANQGSEA. V lost 1 base to trimming and J lost 6 bases, with 13 bases between them. For the CDR3, the DNA is TGCAGCGTTGAAGCAAGGGGGGGGATCGAGCAGTACTTC. Its protein is CSVEARGGIEQYF.

The chain recombines TRBV2 with TRBJ2-1, with TRBD2 matching over 9 bases. Germline-derived CDR1 and CDR2 are SNHLY and FYNNEI. This CDR3 comprises 11 residues. The J segment lost 7 bases and the V segment lost 11 bases, leaving 3 bases of the junction unmatched. CDR3 region: CAGAGGNEQFF. The CDR3 nucleotides are TGTGCCGGCGCGGGGGGGAATGAGCAGTTCTTC.

V usage is TRBV27 and J usage is TRBJ2-1; perhaps TRBD1 as D (5 bases). With 1 base removed from V and 0 bases from J, the gap between germline ends came to 10 bases. Germline CDR1 is MNHEY and CDR2 is SMNVEV (reference sequence). The CDR3 runs 16 residues. The CDR3 DNA is TGTGCCAGCAGTTTATTAGGGGTGAGCTCCTACAATGAGCAGTTCTTC. Translation gives CASSLLGVSSYNEQFF.

To note about this clone: The germline gene is not matched at one end of the junction; a read error may be the cause. The chain couples TRBV18 to TRBJ1-1; D uncertain. The CDR3 is 15 residues long. Germline-derived CDR1 and CDR2 are KGHSH and LQKENI. The CDR3 DNA follows: TGTGCCAGCTCACCACCGGGAGGCAGGAACGCTGAAGCTTTCTTT. It yields the protein CASSPPGGRNAEAFF. Drawing the rest from reference TRBV18 and TRBJ1-1, the complete variable domain is NAGVMQNPRHLVRRRGQEARLRCSPMKGHSHVYWYRQLPEEGLKFMVYLQKENIIDESGMPKERFSAEFPKEGPSILRIQQVVRGDSAAYFCASSPPGGRNAEAFFGQGTRLTVV.

The CDR3 coding sequence is TGTGCCAGCAGGAGTACAGGAGGGGGGGCCTACGAGCAGTACTTC. This codes for CASRSTGGGAYEQYF. V usage is TRBV6-6 and J usage is TRBJ2-7; D perhaps matches TRBD2 (7 bases). CDR1 MNHNY and CDR2 SVGAGI come from the germline V gene (reference sequence). The V end lost 6 bases, the J end lost 2 bases, and 17 bases lay between the germline ends. The CDR3 covers 15 residues.

The V gene is TRBV7-2, the J gene TRBJ2-7; D is possibly TRBD1 (5 bases). V lost 5 bases and J 2 bases, leaving 13 bases between the germline ends. This CDR3 spans 14 amino acids. Germline V gene lookup returns CDR1 SGHTA and CDR2 FQGNSA. CDR3 nucleotide sequence: TGTGCCAGCAGCCTCGGACACGGTACCTACGAGCAGTACTTC. This encodes CASSLGHGTYEQYF.

This clone was seen repeatedly, ten times or more. The V call is TRBV7-6, the J call TRBJ1-1, with 8 bases identical to TRBD1. Germline CDR1 SGHVS, CDR2 FNYEAQ. Trimming at V came to 2 bases and at J to 11 bases, leaving 7 bases not matched to a gene. CDR3 length: 13 residues. In nucleotides, the CDR3 is TGTGCCAGCAGCTTAACGCAGGGGGCGCCGGCTTTCTTT. As protein: CASSLTQGAPAFF.

J is TRBJ1-3 and V is TRBV5-1; D may be TRBD1 (5 bases). This CDR3 is built from 14 residues. Germline assignment: CDR1 SGHRS and CDR2 YFSETQ. The V and J ends lost 3 bases and 7 bases respectively, with 14 bases between them. The CDR3 is CASSSQGKENTIYF. CDR3 DNA sequence: TGCGCCAGCAGCTCCCAGGGAAAGGAGAACACCATATATTTT.

The V call is TRBV15, the J call TRBJ1-5; D not certain. Trimming left V 6 bases short and J 7 bases short, with 10 bases between. The germline V gene has CDR1 LNHNV and CDR2 YYDKDF (reference sequence). This CDR3 contains 12 residues. The CDR3: CATSRFKQPQHF. CDR3 DNA sequence: TGTGCCACCAGTCGGTTTAAACAGCCCCAGCATTTT.